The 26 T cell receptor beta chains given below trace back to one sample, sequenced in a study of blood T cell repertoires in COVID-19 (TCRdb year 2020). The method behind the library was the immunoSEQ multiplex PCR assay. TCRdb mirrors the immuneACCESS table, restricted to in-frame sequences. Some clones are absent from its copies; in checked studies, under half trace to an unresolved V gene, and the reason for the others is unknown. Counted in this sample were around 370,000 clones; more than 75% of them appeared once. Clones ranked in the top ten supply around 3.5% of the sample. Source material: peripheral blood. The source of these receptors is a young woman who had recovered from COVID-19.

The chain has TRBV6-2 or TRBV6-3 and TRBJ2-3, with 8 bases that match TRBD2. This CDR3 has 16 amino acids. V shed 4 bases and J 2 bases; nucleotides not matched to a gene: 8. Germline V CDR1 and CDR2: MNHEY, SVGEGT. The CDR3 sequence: CASSFRTSRVTDTQYF. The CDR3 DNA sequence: TGTGCCAGCAGTTTTAGGACTAGCCGCGTCACAGATACGCAGTATTTT.

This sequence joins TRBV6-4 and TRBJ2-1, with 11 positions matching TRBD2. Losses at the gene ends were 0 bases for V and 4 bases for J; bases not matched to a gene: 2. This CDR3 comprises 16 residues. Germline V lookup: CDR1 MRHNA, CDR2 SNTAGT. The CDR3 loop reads CASSDSLAGAYNEQFF. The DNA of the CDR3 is TGTGCCAGCAGTGACTCACTAGCGGGAGCATACAATGAGCAGTTCTTC.

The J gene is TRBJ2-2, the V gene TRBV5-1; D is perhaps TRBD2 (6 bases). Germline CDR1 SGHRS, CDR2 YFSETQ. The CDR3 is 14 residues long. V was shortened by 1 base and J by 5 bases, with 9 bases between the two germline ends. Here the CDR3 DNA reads TGCGCCAGCAGCTTGCGCGCGGGGACCGGGGAGCTGTTTTTT. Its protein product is CASSLRAGTGELFF.

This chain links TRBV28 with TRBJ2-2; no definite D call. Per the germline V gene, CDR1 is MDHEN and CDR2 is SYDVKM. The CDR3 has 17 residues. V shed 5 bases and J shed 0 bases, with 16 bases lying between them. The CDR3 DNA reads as TGTGCCAGCAGTAGCCCCGCAGGCCGCGCGAACACCGGGGAGCTGTTTTTT. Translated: CASSSPAGRANTGELFF.

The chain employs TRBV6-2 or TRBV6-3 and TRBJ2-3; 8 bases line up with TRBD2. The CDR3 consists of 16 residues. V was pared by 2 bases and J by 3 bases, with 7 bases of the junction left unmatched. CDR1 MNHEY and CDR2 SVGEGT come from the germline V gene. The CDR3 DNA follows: TGTGCCAGCAGTTACGGGCTAGCGGGTGCGACAGATACGCAGTATTTT. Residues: CASSYGLAGATDTQYF.

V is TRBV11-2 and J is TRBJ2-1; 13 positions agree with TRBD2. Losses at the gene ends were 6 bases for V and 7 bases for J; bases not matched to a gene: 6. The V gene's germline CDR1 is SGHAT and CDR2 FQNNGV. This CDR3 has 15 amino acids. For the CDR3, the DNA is TGTGCCAGCAGGGAACTAGCGGGAGGGATAAATGAGCAGTTCTTC. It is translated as CASRELAGGINEQFF. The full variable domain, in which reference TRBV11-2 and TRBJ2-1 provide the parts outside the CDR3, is EAGVAQSPRYKIIEKRQSVAFWCNPISGHATLYWYQQILGQGPKLLIQFQNNGVVDDSQLPKDRFSAERLKGVDSTLKIQPAKLEDSAVYLCASRELAGGINEQFFGPGTRLTVL.

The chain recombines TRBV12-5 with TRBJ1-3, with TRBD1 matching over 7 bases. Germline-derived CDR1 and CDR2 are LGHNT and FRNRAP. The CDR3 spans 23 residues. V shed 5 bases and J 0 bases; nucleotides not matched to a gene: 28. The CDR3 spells CASGTEWGNVGQALPFSGNTIYF. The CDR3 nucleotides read TGTGCTAGTGGTACTGAGTGGGGTAACGTCGGACAGGCCCTACCCTTCTCTGGAAACACCATATATTTT.

Here the CDR3 DNA reads TGTGCCAGCAGCTTAGTTTCCCCCAGACTCTCTGGAAACACCATATATTTT. The encoded protein is CASSLVSPRLSGNTIYF. This chain uses TRBV7-2 with TRBJ1-3; D is undetermined. Trimming stripped 1 base from V and 0 bases from J, with 13 bases between. CDR1 and CDR2 from the germline V gene are SGHTA and FQGNSA. This CDR3 is 17 amino acids long.

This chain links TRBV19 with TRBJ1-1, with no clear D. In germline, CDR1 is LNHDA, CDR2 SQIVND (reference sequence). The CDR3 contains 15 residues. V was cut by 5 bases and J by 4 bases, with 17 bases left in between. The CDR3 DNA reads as TGTGCCAGTAGTTTACCAGCGTCCAGAAGCACTGAAGCTTTCTTT. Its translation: CASSLPASRSTEAFF.

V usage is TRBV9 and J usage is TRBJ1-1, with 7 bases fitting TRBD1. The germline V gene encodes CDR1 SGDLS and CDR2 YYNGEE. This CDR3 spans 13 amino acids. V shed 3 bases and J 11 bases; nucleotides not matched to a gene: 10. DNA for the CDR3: TGTGCCAGCAGCGCATATACAGGGGAAAGGGCTTTCTTT. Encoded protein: CASSAYTGERAFF.

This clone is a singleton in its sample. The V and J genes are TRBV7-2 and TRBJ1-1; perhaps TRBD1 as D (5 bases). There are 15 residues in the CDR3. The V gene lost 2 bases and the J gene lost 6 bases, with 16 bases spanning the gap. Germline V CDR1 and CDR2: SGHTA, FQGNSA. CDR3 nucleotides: TGTGCCAGCAGCTTATACTCTGGGGCAAACGCTGAAGCTTTCTTT. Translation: CASSLYSGANAEAFF.

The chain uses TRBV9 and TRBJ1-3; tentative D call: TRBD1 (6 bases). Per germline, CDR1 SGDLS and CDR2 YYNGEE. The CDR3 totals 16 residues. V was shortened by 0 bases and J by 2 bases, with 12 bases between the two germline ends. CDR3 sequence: CASSVVVTGPGNTIYF. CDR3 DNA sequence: TGTGCCAGCAGCGTAGTTGTTACAGGGCCTGGAAACACCATATATTTT.

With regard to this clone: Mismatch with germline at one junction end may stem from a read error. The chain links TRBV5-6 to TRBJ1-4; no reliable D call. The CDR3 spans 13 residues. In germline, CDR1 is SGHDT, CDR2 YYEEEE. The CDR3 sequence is CASSLGMGGKLFF. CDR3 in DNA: TGTGCCAGCAGTTTGGGGATGGGAGGTAAACTGTTTTTT.

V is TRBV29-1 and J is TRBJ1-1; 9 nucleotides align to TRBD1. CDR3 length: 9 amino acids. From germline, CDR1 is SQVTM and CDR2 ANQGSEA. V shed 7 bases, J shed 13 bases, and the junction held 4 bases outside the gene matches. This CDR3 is CSGGGQGFF. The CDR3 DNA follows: TGCAGCGGTGGGGGACAGGGTTTCTTT.

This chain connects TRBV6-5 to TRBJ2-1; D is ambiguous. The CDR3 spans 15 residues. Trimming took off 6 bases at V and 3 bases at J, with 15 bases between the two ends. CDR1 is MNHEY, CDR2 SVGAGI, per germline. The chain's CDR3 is CASSLSDPSYNEQFF. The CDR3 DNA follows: TGTGCCAGCAGCCTCTCAGACCCTAGCTACAATGAGCAGTTCTTC.

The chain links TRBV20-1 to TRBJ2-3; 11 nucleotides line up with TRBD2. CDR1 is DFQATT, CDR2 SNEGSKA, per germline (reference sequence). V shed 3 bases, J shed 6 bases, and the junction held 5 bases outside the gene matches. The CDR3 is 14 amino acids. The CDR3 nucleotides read TGCAGTGCTAGTCTAGCGGGAGGATCCGATACGCAGTATTTT. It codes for CSASLAGGSDTQYF.

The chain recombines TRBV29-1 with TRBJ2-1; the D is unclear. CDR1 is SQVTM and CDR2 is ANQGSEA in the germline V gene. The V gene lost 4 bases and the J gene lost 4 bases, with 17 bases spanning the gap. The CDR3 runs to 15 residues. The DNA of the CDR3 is TGCAGCGTTGTGGTGTTTCCCATGACTTACAATGAGCAGTTCTTC. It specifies CSVVVFPMTYNEQFF.

CDR3: CASSSPGQGIEKLFF. The CDR3 DNA reads as TGTGCCAGCAGTTCACCGGGACAGGGGATTGAAAAACTGTTTTTT. The chain uses TRBV27 and TRBJ1-4; 10 bases line up with TRBD1. Germline assignment: CDR1 MNHEY and CDR2 SMNVEV (reference sequence). The CDR3 has 15 residues. After removal of 4 bases from V and 7 bases from J, the junction contained 6 bases not matched to a gene.

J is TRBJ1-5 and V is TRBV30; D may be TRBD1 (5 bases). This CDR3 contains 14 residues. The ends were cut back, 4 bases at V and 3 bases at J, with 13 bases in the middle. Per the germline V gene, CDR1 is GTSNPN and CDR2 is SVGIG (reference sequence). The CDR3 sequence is CAWTGKTFNQPQHF. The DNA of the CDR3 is TGTGCCTGGACAGGGAAGACTTTCAATCAGCCCCAGCATTTT.

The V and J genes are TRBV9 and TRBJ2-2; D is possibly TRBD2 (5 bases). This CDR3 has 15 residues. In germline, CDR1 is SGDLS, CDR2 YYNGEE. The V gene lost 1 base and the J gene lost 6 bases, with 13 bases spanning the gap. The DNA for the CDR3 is TGTGCCAGCAGCGTAAGAGCGGTTCGGGCCGGGGAGCTGTTTTTT. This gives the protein CASSVRAVRAGELFF.

In nucleotides, the CDR3 is TGTGCCAGCAGCCCGTGGACAGGGGGCCTTCAGCCCCAGCATTTT. Protein sequence: CASSPWTGGLQPQHF. V is TRBV7-2 and J is TRBJ1-5; 11 positions agree with TRBD1. J lost 6 bases, V lost 5 bases, and 6 bases had no gene match. The CDR3 has 15 amino acids. Germline lookup yields CDR1 SGHTA and CDR2 FQGNSA.

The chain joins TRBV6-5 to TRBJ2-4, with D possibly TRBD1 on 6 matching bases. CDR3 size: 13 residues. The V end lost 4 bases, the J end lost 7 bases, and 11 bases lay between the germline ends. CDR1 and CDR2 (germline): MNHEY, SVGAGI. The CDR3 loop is CASSLDSRNIQYF. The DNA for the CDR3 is TGTGCCAGCAGTTTGGACAGTCGGAACATTCAGTACTTC.

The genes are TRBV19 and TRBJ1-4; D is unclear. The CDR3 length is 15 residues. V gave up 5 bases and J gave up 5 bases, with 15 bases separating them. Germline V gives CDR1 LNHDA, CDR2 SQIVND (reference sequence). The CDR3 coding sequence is TGTGCCAGTAGTTGGAGGGCGACCATCAATGAAAAACTGTTTTTT. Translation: CASSWRATINEKLFF. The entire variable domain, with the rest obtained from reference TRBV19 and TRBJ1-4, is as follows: DGGITQSPKYLFRKEGQNVTLSCEQNLNHDAMYWYRQDPGQGLRLIYYSQIVNDFQKGDIAEGYSVSREKKESFPLTVTSAQKNPTAFYLCASSWRATINEKLFFGSGTQLSVL.

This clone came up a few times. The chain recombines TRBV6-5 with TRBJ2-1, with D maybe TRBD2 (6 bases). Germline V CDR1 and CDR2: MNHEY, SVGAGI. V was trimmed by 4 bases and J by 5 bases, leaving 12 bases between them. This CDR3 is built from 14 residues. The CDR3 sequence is CASSSGLSHNEQFF. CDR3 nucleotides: TGTGCCAGCAGTTCCGGACTATCGCACAATGAGCAGTTCTTC.

CDR3 region: CAIRGGQGDSPLHF. CDR3 sequence (DNA): TGTGCCATCAGGGGGGGACAGGGCGATTCACCCCTCCACTTT. This chain joins TRBV10-3 and TRBJ1-6; TRBD1 agrees at 9 bases. The CDR3 covers 14 residues. CDR1 is ENHRY, CDR2 SYGVKD, per germline. J was trimmed by 8 bases and V by 6 bases; bases with no gene match: 5.

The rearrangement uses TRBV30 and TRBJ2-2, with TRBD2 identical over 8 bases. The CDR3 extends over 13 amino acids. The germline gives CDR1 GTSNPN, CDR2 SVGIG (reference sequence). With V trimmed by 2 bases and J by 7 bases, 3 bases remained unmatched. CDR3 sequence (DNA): TGTGCCTGGAGTTTAGGGACTAGCGGGGAGCTGTTTTTT. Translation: CAWSLGTSGELFF.